This TCR beta chain appears in the sequencing data of a study of T cell changes during pregnancy in multiple sclerosis. Sequenced by immunoSEQ multiplex PCR; TCRdb stores in-frame clones only, minus some. The table includes around 35,000 clones, over 75% detected once. Germline lookup yields CDR1 SGHRS and CDR2 YFSETQ. The CDR3 consists of 16 residues. Trimming removed 0 bases at V and 7 bases at J, with 17 bases between. This clonotype was sampled from a female donor with multiple sclerosis, enrolled in a pregnancy study. The source material was CD8+ T cells from peripheral blood mononuclear cells, sampled before pregnancy. This chain uses TRBV5-1 with TRBJ2-4, with D maybe TRBD2 (6 bases). The CDR3, as DNA: TGCGCCAGCAGCTTGGACCTCTCGTGGGGGGTTAACATTCAGTACTTC. It is translated as CASSLDLSWGVNIQYF.